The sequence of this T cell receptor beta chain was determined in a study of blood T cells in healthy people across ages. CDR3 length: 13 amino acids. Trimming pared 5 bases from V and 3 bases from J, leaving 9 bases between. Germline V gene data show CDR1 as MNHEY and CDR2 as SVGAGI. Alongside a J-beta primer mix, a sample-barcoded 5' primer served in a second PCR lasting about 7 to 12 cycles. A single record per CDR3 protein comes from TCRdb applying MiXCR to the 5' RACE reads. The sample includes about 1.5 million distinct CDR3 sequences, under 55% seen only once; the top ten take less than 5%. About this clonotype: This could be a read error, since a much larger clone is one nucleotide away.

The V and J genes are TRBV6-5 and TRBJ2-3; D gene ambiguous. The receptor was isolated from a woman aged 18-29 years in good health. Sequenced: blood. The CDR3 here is CASSDPNTDTQYF. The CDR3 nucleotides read TGTGCCAGCAGTGACCCAAATACAGATACGCAGTATTTT.